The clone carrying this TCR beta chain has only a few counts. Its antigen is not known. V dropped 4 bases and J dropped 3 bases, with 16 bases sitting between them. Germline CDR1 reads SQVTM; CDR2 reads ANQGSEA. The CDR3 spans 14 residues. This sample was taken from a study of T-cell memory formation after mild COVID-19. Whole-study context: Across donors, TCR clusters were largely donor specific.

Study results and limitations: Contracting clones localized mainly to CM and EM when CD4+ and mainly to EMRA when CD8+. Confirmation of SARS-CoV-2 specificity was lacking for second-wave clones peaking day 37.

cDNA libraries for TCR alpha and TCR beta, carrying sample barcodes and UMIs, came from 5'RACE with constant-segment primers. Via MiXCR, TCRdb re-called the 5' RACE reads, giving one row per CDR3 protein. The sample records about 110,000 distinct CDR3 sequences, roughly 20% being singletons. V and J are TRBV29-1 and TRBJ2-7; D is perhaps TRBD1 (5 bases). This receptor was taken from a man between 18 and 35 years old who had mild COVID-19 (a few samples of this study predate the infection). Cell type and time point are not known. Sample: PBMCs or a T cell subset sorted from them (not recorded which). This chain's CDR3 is CSVVQRTNFYEQYF. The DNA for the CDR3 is TGCAGCGTTGTTCAAAGGACAAATTTCTACGAGCAGTACTTC.